Below, one TCR beta chain is given with its context. Its antigen is not yet known. Nothing much larger sits one base from this clone, and base qualities are not available. The germline V gene specifies SNHLY as CDR1 and FYNNEI as CDR2. There are 13 amino acids in the CDR3, from cysteine to phenylalanine inclusive. The kept DNA is CDR3 alone, 39 bases in frame from the first base. TCR CDR3 regions were amplified from genomic DNA by multiplex PCR using the deep immunoSEQ assay. Extracted genomic DNA from each cell subset was spread evenly across all wells of several immunoSEQ 96-well plates, with each plate serving as a replicate. For unsorted PBMC, around 300 ng of genomic DNA, equivalent to about 30,000 T cell genomes, went into each replicate PCR. Genomic DNA from unsorted PBMC was sequenced over ten immunoSEQ deep assay plates. Purified libraries were quantified with a Qubit 3.0 fluorometer, sized on a Bioanalyzer 2100, and re-quantified with the KAPA Library Quantification kit. Each immunoSEQ 96-well plate was sequenced on its own single-read 150-cycle Illumina NextSeq 550 flow cell. Per the original workflow: Because only junctional sequences without quality scores were contained in the immunoSEQ output, filtering matching that applied to full-length reads could not be performed. To assign V/J genes and CDR3, sequences were annotated against IMGT germline references using PyIR, a Python wrapper for IgBLAST v1.9. Reads were removed for weak V/J assignments (E-value above 1e-6), missing CDR3, stop codons, out-of-frame junctions, or ambiguous translated residues. V3J clonotypes were defined by identical inferred V gene, J gene, and CDR3 amino acid sequence. Percentage overlap between repertoires was computed as shared unique clonotypes divided by the size of the smaller repertoire. RTK rarefaction, the Chao1 estimator, and Recon v2.1 estimates of unobserved clonotypes were used to assess repertoire richness. This is the immuneACCESS table as TCRdb keeps it, with only in-frame sequences that have V and J called. A part of the clones is gone; compared with another copy, unresolved V genes explain less than half, and the rest is unexplained. That table supplies the V and J calls and clone size; D and trimming were determined from the DNA. The sample table shows 450,000 to 500,000 clones, and roughly 80% are seen once. Around 13% of the sample goes to the ten largest clones.

The source of the sample is a study of shared clonotypes between healthy human individuals (TCRdb year 2020). About the investigation overall: The cohort included three men and a couple of women between 18 and 49 years of age. To increase sequencing depth and limit assay-specific biases, TCR repertoire library preparation and sequencing were carried out by different laboratories using diverse techniques. Between about 0.9 and 9 billion PBMCs per donor were obtained by leukapheresis. To estimate repertoire size and how much clonotypes are shared between individuals, the study performed deep sequencing of blood TCR repertoires from about 5 healthy adults. General study outcomes and caveats: Pairwise subsampling led to the expectation that sequencing depth would affect the degree of clonotype sharing among donors. The genetic and exposure-history diversity represented was limited by the small number of donors. Sampling was restricted to blood, and TCR repertoires in tissues likely differ from the TCR repertoires found in blood.

Healthy HIV-negative adults with no recently reported acute infections or vaccinations were included as donors. Every donor was a Caucasian adult living in Nashville, Tennessee, USA. For unsorted samples, 84 million or so PBMCs were counted, and genomic DNA was extracted using the QIAamp DNA Blood Mini kit. Blood was collected by leukapheresis, and PBMCs were isolated by Ficoll-Histopaque density gradient centrifugation and then cryopreserved in liquid nitrogen vapor phase. Specimen: PBMCs. The chain joins TRBV2 to TRBJ2-5; no confident D gene assignment can be made. The DNA end lines up better with TRBJ2-7; the J call may be wrong. This clonotype was obtained from a woman between 40 and 50 years old in good health. Some clones in this sample may be carry-over from other donors' samples. The CDR3 region reads CASMGTQVYEQYF. The DNA sequence follows: TGTGCCAGCATGGGAACACAAGTCTACGAGCAGTACTTC.